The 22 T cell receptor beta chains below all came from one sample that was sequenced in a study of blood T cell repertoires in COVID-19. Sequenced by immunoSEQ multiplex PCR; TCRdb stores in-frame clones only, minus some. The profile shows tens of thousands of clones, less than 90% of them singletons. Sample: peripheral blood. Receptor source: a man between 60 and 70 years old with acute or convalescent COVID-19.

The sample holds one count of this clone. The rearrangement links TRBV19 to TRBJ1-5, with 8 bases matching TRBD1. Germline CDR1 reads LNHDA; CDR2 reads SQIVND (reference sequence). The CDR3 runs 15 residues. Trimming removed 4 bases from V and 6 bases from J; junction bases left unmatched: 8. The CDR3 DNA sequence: TGTGCCAGTAGTACCCAGCAGGGGGCGAGTCAGCCCCAGCATTTT. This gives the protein CASSTQQGASQPQHF.

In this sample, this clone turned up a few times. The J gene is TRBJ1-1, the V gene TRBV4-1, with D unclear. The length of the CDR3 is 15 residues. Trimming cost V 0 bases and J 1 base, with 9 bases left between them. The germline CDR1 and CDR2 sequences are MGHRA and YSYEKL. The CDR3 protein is CASSQDRPGNTEAFF. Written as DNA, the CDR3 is TGCGCCAGCAGCCAAGATCGGCCAGGGAACACTGAAGCTTTCTTT.

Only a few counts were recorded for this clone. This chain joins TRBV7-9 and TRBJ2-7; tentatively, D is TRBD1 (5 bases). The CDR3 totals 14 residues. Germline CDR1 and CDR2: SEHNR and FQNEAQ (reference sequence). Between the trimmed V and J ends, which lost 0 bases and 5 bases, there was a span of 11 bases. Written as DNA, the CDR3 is TGTGCCAGCAGCTTAGCAGGCAGGGCGGACGAGCAGTACTTC. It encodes CASSLAGRADEQYF.

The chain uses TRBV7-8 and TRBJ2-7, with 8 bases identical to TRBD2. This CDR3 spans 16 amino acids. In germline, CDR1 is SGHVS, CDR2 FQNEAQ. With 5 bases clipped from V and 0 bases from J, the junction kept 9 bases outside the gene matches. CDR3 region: CASSRDGTRSSYEQYF. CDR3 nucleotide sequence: TGTGCCAGCAGCCGAGATGGGACTAGAAGCTCCTACGAGCAGTACTTC.

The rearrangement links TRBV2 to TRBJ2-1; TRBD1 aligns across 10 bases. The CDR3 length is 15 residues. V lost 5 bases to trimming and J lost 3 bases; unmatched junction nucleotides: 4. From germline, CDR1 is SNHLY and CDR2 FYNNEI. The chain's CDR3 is CASSLRTGGYNEQFF. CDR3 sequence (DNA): TGTGCCAGCAGTCTGCGGACAGGGGGCTACAATGAGCAGTTCTTC.

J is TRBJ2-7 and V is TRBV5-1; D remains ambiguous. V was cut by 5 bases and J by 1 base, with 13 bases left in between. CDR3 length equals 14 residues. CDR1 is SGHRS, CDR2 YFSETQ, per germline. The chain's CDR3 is CASRLEVTSYEQYF. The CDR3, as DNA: TGCGCCAGCAGATTAGAGGTAACATCCTACGAGCAGTACTTC.

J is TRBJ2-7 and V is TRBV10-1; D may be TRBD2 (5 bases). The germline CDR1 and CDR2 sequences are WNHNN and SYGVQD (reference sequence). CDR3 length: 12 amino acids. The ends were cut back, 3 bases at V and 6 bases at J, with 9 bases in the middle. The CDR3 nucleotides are TGCGCCAGCAGTGATCCGGGGAGCGAGCAGTACTTC. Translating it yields CASSDPGSEQYF.

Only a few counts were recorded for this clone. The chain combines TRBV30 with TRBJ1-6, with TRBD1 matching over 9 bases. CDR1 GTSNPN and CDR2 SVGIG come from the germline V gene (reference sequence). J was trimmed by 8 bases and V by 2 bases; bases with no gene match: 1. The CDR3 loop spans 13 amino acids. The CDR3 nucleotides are TGTGCCTGGAGTAGGGACAGGGATTCACCCCTCCACTTT. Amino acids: CAWSRDRDSPLHF.

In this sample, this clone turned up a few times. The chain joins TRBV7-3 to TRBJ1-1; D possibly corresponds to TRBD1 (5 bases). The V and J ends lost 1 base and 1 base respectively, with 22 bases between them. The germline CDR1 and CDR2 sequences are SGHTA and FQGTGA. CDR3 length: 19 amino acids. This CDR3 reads CASSLIGVSVGRANTEAFF. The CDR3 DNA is TGTGCCAGCAGCTTAATAGGGGTTTCAGTGGGCAGGGCGAACACTGAAGCTTTCTTT.

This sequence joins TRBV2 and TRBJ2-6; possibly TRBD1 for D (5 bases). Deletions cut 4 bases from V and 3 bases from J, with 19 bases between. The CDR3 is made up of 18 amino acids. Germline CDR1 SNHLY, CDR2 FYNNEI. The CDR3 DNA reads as TGTGCCAGCAGTGGGACACCCGTTCAGCTTGGTGGGGCCAACGTCCTGACTTTC. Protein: CASSGTPVQLGGANVLTF.

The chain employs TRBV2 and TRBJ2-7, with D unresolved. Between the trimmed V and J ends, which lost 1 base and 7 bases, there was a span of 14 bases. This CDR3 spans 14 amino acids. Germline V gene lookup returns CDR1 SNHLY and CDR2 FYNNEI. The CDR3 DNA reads TGTGCCAGCAGTGAAGGAACAGCCCTATGGGAGCAGTACTTC. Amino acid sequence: CASSEGTALWEQYF.

The DNA of the CDR3 is TGCGCCAGCAGCTTGGGTCAAAATGAAAAACTGTTTTTT. Translating it yields CASSLGQNEKLFF. The rearrangement uses TRBV5-1 and TRBJ1-4; no firm D call. The CDR3 is 13 residues long. Germline V gene data show CDR1 as SGHRS and CDR2 as YFSETQ. V was clipped by 0 bases and J by 5 bases, with 5 bases between them.

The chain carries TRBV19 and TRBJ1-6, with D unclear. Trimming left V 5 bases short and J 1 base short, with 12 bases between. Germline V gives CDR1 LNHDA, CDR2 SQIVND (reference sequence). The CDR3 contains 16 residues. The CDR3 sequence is CASSSNPGSYNSPLHF. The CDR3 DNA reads TGTGCCAGTAGTTCCAATCCGGGTTCCTATAATTCACCCCTCCACTTT.

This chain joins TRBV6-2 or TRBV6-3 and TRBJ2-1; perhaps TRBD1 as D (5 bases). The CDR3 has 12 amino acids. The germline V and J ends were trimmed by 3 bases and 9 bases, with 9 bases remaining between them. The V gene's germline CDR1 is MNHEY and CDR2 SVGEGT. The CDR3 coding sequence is TGTGCCAGCAGTTATAGGGGCAGTGAGCAGTTCTTC. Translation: CASSYRGSEQFF.

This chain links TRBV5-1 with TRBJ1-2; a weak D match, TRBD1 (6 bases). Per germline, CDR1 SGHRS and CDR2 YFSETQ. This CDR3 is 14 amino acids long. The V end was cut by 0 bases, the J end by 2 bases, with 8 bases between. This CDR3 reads CASSLAGENYGYTF. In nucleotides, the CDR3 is TGCGCCAGCAGCTTGGCAGGGGAGAACTATGGCTACACCTTC.

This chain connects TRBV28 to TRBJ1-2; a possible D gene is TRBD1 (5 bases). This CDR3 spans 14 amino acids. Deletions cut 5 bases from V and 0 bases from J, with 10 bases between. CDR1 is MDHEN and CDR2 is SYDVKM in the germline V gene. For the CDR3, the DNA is TGTGCCAGCAGTCACCAGGGCGCTAACTATGGCTACACCTTC. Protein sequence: CASSHQGANYGYTF.

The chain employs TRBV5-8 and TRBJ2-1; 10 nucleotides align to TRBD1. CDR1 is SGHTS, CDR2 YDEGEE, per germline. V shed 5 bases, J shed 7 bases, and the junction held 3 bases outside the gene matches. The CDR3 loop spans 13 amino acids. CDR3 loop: CASRQDRGNEQFF. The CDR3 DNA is TGTGCCAGCAGACAGGACAGGGGGAATGAGCAGTTCTTC.

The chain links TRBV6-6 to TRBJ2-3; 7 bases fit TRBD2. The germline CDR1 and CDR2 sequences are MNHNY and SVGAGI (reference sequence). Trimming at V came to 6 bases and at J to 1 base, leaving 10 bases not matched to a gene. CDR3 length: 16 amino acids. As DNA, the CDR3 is TGTGCCAGCAGCCGCCATCCTAGCGGAGGCACAGATACGCAGTATTTT. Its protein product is CASSRHPSGGTDTQYF.

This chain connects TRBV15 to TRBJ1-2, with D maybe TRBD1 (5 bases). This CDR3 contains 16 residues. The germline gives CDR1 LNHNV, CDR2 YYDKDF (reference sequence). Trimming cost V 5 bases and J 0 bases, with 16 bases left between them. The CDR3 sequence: CATSYPGGEANYGYTF. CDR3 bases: TGTGCCACCAGCTACCCCGGGGGGGAAGCTAACTATGGCTACACCTTC.

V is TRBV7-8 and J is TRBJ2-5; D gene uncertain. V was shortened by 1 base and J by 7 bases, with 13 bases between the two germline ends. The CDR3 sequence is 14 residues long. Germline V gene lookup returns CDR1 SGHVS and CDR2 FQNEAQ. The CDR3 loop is CASSLETTHGTQYF. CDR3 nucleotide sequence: TGTGCCAGCAGCTTAGAGACAACTCATGGGACCCAGTACTTC.

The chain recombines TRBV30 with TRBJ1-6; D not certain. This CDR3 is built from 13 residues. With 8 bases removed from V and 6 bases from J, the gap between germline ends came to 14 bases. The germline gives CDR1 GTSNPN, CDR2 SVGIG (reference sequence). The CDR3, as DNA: TGTGCCCTGGCTCGACAACTTAATTCACCCCTCCACTTT. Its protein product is CALARQLNSPLHF. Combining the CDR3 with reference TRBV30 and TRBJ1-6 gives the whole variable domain SQTIHQWPATLVQPVGSPLSLECTVEGTSNPNLYWYRQAAGRGLQLLFYSVGIGQISSEVPQNLSASRPQDRQFILSSKKLLLSDSGFYLCALARQLNSPLHFGNGTRLTVT.

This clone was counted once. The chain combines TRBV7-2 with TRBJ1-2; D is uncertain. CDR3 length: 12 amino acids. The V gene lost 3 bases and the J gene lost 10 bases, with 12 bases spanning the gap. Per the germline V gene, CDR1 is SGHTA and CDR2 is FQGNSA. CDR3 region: CASSFLEEPYTF. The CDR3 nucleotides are TGTGCCAGCAGCTTTTTGGAGGAACCCTACACCTTC.